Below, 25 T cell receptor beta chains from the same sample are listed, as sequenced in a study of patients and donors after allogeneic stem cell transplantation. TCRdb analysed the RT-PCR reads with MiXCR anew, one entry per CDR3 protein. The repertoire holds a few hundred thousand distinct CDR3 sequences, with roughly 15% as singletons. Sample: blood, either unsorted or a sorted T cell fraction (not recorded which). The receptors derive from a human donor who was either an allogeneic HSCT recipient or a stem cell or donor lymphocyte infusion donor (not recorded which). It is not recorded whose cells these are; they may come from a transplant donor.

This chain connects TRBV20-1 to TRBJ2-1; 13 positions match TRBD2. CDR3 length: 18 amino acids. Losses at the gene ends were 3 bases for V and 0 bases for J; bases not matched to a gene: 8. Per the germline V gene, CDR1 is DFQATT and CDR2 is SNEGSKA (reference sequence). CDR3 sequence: CSASQTSGGLSSYNEQFF. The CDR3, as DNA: TGCAGTGCTAGCCAGACTAGCGGGGGGCTAAGCTCCTACAATGAGCAGTTCTTC.

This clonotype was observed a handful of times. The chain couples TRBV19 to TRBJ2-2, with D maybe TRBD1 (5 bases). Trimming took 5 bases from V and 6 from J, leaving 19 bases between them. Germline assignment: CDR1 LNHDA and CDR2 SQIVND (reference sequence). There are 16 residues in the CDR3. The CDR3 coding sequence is TGTGCCAGTAGTTCCTCAGCAGGGCCCGCCCCCGGGGAGCTGTTTTTT. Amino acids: CASSSSAGPAPGELFF. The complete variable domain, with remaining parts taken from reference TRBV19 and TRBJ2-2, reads DGGITQSPKYLFRKEGQNVTLSCEQNLNHDAMYWYRQDPGQGLRLIYYSQIVNDFQKGDIAEGYSVSREKKESFPLTVTSAQKNPTAFYLCASSSSAGPAPGELFFGEGSRLTVL.

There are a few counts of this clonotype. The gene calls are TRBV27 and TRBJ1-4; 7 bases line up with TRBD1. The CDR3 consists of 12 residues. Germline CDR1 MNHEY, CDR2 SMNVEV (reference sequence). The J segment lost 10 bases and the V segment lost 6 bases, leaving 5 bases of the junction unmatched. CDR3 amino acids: CASRTQGGKLFF. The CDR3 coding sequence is TGTGCCAGCAGAACTCAGGGGGGAAAACTGTTTTTT.

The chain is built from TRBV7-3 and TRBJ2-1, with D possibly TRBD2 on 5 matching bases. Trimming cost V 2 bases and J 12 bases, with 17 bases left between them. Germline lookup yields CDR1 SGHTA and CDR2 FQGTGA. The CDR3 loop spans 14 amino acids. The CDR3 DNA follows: TGTGCCAGCAGCTTAGACTTTGCGGACTCCCTGCAGTTCTTC. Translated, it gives CASSLDFADSLQFF.

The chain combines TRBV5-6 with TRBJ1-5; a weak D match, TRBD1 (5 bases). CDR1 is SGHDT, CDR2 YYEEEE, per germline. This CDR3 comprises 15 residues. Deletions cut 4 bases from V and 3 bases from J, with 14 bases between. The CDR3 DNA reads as TGTGCCAGCAGCCCTCGGGGCAGAGACAATCAGCCCCAGCATTTT. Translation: CASSPRGRDNQPQHF.

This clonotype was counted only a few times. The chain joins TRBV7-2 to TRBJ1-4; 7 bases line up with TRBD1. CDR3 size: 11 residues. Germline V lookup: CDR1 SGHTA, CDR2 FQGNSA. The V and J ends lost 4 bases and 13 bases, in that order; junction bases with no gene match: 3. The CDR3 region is CASSSGGVLFF. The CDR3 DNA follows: TGTGCCAGCAGCTCAGGGGGGGTACTGTTTTTT.

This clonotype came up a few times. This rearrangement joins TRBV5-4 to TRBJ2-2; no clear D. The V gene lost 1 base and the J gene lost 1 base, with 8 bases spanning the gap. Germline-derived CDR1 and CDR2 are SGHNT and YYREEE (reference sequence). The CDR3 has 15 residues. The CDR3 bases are TGTGCCAGCAGCTTGCCCATGCAGAACACCGGGGAGCTGTTTTTT. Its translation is CASSLPMQNTGELFF.

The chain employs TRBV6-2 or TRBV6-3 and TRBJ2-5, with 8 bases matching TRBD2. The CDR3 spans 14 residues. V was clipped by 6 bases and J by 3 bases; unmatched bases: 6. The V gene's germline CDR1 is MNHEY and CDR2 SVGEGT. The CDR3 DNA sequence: TGTGCCAGCAGAACTGGGACTAGTGAAGAGACCCAGTACTTC. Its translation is CASRTGTSEETQYF.

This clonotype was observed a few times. Here the CDR3 DNA reads TGCAGTGCTCCTCAGGGGACAGATTTTAATTCACCCCTCCACTTT. Amino acid sequence: CSAPQGTDFNSPLHF. The gene calls are TRBV20-1 and TRBJ1-6; 7 bases line up with TRBD1. CDR3 length: 15 amino acids. V trimming: 5 bases; J trimming: 6 bases; junction bases outside the gene matches: 10. Germline V lookup: CDR1 DFQATT, CDR2 SNEGSKA (reference sequence).

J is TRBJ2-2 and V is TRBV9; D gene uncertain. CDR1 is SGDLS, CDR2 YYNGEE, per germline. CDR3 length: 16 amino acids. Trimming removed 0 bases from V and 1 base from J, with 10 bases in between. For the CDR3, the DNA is TGTGCCAGCAGCGTAGGGGATAGAAGGAACACCGGGGAGCTGTTTTTT. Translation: CASSVGDRRNTGELFF.

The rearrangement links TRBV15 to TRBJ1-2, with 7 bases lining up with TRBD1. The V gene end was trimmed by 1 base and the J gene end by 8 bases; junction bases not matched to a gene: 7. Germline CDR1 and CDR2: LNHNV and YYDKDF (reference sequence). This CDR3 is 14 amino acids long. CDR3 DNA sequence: TGTGCCACCAGCAGAGGACAGGGACAACGCGGCTACACCTTC. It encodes CATSRGQGQRGYTF.

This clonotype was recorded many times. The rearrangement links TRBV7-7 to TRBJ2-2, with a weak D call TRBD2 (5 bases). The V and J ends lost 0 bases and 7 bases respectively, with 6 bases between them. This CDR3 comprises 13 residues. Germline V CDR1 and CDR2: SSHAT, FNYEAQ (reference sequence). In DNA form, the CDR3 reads TGTGCCAGCAGCTTAGCCCGGGACGGGGAGCTGTTTTTT. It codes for CASSLARDGELFF.

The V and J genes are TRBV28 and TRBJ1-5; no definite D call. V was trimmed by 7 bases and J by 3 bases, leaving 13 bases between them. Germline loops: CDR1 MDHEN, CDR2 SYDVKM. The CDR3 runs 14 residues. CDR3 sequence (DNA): TGTGCCAGCATGACTGGGGTCACCAATCAGCCCCAGCATTTT. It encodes CASMTGVTNQPQHF.

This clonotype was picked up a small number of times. The CDR3 region has the DNA TGTGCCAGCAGCCAAAGATGGACCGCGGCGGGGGAGACCCAGTACTTC. This encodes CASSQRWTAAGETQYF. The chain has TRBV7-2 and TRBJ2-5; possibly TRBD2 for D (6 bases). Trimming took off 5 bases at V and 5 bases at J, with 21 bases between the two ends. Germline CDR1 reads SGHTA; CDR2 reads FQGNSA. This CDR3 is 16 amino acids long.

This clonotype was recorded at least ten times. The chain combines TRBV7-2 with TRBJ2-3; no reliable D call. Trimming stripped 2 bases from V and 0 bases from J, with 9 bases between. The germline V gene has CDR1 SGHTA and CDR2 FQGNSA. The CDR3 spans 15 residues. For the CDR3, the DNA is TGTGCCAGCAGCTTATACGAATCTAGCACAGATACGCAGTATTTT. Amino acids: CASSLYESSTDTQYF.

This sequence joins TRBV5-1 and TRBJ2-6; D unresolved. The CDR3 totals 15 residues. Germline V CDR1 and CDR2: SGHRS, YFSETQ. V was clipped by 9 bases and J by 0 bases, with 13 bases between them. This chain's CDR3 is CATAELSSGANVLTF. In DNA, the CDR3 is TGCGCCACCGCGGAACTAAGCTCTGGGGCCAACGTCCTGACTTTC.

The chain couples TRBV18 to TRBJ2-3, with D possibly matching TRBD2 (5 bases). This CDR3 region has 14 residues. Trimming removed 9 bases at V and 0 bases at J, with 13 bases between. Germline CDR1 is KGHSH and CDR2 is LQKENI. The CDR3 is CASNEGRSTDTQYF. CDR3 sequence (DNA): TGTGCCAGTAACGAGGGTCGGAGCACAGATACGCAGTATTTT.

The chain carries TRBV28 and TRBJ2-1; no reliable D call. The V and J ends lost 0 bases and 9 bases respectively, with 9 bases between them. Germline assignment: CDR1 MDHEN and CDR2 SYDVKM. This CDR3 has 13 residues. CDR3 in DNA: TGTGCCAGCAGTTTATGGAGCCCGCCTGAGCAGTTCTTC. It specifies CASSLWSPPEQFF. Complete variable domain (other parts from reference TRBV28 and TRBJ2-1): DVKVTQSSRYLVKRTGEKVFLECVQDMDHENMFWYRQDPGLGLRLIYFSYDVKMKEKGDIPEGYSVSREKKERFSLILESASTNQTSMYLCASSLWSPPEQFFGPGTRLTVL.

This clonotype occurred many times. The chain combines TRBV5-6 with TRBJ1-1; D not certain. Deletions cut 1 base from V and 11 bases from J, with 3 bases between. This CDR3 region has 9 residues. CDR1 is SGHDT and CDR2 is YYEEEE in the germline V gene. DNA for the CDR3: TGTGCCAGCAGCTTGAGGGCTTTCTTT. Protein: CASSLRAFF.

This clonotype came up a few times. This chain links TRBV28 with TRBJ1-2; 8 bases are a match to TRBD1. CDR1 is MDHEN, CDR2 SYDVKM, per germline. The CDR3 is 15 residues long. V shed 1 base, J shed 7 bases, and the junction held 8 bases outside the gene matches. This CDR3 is CASSLFGQGVGGYTF. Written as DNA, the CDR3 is TGTGCCAGCAGTTTATTTGGACAGGGAGTTGGTGGCTACACCTTC.

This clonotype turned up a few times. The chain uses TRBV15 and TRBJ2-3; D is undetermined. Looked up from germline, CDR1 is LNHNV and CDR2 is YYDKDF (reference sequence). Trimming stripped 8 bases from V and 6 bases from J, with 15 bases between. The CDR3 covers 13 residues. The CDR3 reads CATGPGPRDTQYF. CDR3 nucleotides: TGTGCCACCGGGCCGGGTCCCCGGGATACGCAGTATTTT.

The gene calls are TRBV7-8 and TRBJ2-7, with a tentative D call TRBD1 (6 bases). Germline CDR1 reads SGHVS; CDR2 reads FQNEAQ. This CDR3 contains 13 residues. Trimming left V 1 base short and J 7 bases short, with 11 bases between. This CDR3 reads CASSLGQAKEQYF. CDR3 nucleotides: TGTGCCAGCAGCTTAGGACAGGCTAAGGAGCAGTACTTC.

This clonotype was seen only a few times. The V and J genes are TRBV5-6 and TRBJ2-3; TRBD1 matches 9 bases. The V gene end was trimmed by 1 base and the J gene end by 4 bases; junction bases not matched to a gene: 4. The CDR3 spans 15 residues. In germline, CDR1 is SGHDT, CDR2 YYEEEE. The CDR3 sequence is CASSLRDRDPDTQYF. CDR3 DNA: TGTGCCAGCAGCTTGAGGGACAGGGACCCAGATACGCAGTATTTT.

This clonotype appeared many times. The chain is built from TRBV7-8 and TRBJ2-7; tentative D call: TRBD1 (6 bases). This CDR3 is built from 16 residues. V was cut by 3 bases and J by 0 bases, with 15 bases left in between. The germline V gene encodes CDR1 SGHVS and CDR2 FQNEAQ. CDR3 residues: CASSLAGTTISYEQYF. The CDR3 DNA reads TGTGCCAGCAGCTTGGCCGGGACAACCATCTCCTACGAGCAGTACTTC.

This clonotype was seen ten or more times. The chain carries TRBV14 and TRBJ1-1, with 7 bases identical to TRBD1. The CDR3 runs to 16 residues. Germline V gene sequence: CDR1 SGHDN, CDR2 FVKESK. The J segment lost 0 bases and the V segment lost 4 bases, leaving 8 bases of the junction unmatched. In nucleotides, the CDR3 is TGTGCCAGCAGCCTTACAAACAGGGGTGTGAACACTGAAGCTTTCTTT. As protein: CASSLTNRGVNTEAFF.